The 6 T cell receptor beta chains below were found in one sample sequenced in a study of T cells in Graves' hyperthyroidism and ophthalmopathy. RNA transcripts gave rise to amplified TCR beta CDR3 regions. The TCR CDR3 was amplified in a first-round RT-PCR using the HTBI primer set. TCRdb redid the calling of the multiplex PCR reads with MiXCR, one entry per CDR3 protein. The sample carries 500,000 to 600,000 distinct CDR3 sequences, about a sixth recorded once. The sequencing sample was made of blood. The receptor source for this set is a woman younger than 30 with Graves' hyperthyroidism.

This clonotype was observed many times. V is TRBV12-3 or TRBV12-4 and J is TRBJ1-5; tentative D call: TRBD1 (6 bases). The CDR3 consists of 15 residues. Trimming left V 3 bases short and J 7 bases short, with 16 bases between. The DNA for the CDR3 is TGTGCCAGCAGTTTGGCGGCAGGGGCACAACAGCCCCAGCATTTT. It is translated as CASSLAAGAQQPQHF.

This clonotype has more than one count but fewer than ten. The V and J genes are TRBV12-3 or TRBV12-4 and TRBJ2-2, with 7 bases fitting TRBD1. CDR3 length: 14 amino acids. V shed 6 bases, J shed 9 bases, and the junction held 10 bases outside the gene matches. The CDR3 DNA is TGTGCCAGCAGCCAGGGACAGCCTCACCGGGAGCTGTTTTTT. This gives the protein CASSQGQPHRELFF.

In its sample, this clonotype was seen many times. The CDR3 reads CSAPGDGNTEAFF. CDR3 DNA sequence: TGCAGTGCCCCGGGAGACGGGAACACTGAAGCTTTCTTT. The genes are TRBV20-1 and TRBJ1-1; D is uncertain. This CDR3 is built from 13 residues. Germline values: CDR1 DFQATT, CDR2 SNEGSKA (reference sequence). Trimming cost V 6 bases and J 1 base, with 12 bases left between them.

This clonotype was found a few times. The V and J genes are TRBV28 and TRBJ1-2; D may be TRBD1 (6 bases). Germline-derived CDR1 and CDR2 are MDHEN and SYDVKM. CDR3 length equals 14 residues. Deletions cut 7 bases from V and 3 bases from J, with 15 bases between. DNA of the CDR3: TGTGCCAGCACGCTTGGTAGGGGGGACTATGGCTACACCTTC. Translating it yields CASTLGRGDYGYTF.

This clonotype occurred many times. The chain joins TRBV29-1 to TRBJ2-1; 10 bases align to TRBD1. The CDR3 contains 15 residues. V was pared by 4 bases and J by 7 bases, with 10 bases of the junction left unmatched. Germline V gene data show CDR1 as SQVTM and CDR2 as ANQGSEA. CDR3 bases: TGCAGCGTTGGGAAGTGGGGACAGGGGAATAATGAGCAGTTCTTC. Translating gives CSVGKWGQGNNEQFF.

This clonotype was detected ten times or more. This sequence joins TRBV5-1 and TRBJ2-1; D may be TRBD1 or TRBD2 (7 bases each). The length of the CDR3 is 16 residues. CDR1 is SGHRS, CDR2 YFSETQ, per germline. Trimming pared 0 bases from V and 3 bases from J, leaving 13 bases between. As DNA, the CDR3 is TGCGCCAGCAGCTTGGAGCGGGACAGCGGCTACAATGAGCAGTTCTTC. Residues: CASSLERDSGYNEQFF.